The 30 T cell receptor beta chains below were found in one sample sequenced in a study of siplizumab effects on memory and regulatory T cells. The protocol was immunoSEQ multiplex PCR, while the TCRdb copy is restricted to in-frame clones and leaves out a portion. Seen here are about 120,000 clones, roughly 93% observed once, and the top ten hold roughly 0.16%. Sequenced material: non-Treg CD4+ T cells sorted from blood. These receptors originate from a human donor in good health.

The rearrangement joins TRBV20-1 to TRBJ1-1; maybe TRBD1 (5 bases). Trimming cost V 5 bases and J 3 bases, with 7 bases left between them. The germline CDR1 and CDR2 sequences are DFQATT and SNEGSKA (reference sequence). The CDR3 extends over 11 amino acids. Here the CDR3 DNA reads TGCAGTGCTTTAGGGGACACTGAAGCTTTCTTT. The encoded protein is CSALGDTEAFF.

This clone appeared a single time. In DNA form, the CDR3 reads TGTGCCAGCAGTTTAATAGGACAGGGAAATGAAAAACTGTTTTTT. This sequence encodes CASSLIGQGNEKLFF. V usage is TRBV27 and J usage is TRBJ1-4; the match to TRBD1 covers 8 bases. Germline CDR1 reads MNHEY; CDR2 reads SMNVEV (reference sequence). The length of the CDR3 is 15 residues. Trimming took 2 bases from V and 5 from J; bases not matched to a gene: 4. Together with reference TRBV27 and TRBJ1-4, the CDR3 gives the full variable domain: EAQVTQNPRYLITVTGKKLTVTCSQNMNHEYMSWYRQDPGLGLRQIYYSMNVEVTDKGDVPEGYKVSRKEKRNFPLILESPSPNQTSLYFCASSLIGQGNEKLFFGSGTQLSVL.

The gene calls are TRBV6-5 and TRBJ2-3, with a weak D call TRBD2 (6 bases). V lost 6 bases, J lost 3 bases, and 10 bases lay in between. The CDR3 contains 13 residues. Per the germline V gene, CDR1 is MNHEY and CDR2 is SVGAGI. In DNA form, the CDR3 reads TGTGCCAGCAGCCTCCGGGGGACAGATACGCAGTATTTT. This encodes CASSLRGTDTQYF.

J is TRBJ1-2 and V is TRBV7-9; TRBD1 aligns across 8 bases. There are 16 residues in the CDR3. CDR1 is SEHNR, CDR2 FQNEAQ, per germline (reference sequence). J lost 0 bases, V lost 3 bases, and 6 bases had no gene match. The DNA for the CDR3 is TGTGCCAGCAGCTTCCAGGGGGCGAAACCTAACTATGGCTACACCTTC. Its translation: CASSFQGAKPNYGYTF.

The CDR3 DNA follows: TGTGCCAGCTCACCACAGGGCACTGAAGCTTTCTTT. It encodes CASSPQGTEAFF. The genes are TRBV18 and TRBJ1-1; D gene ambiguous. The germline V and J ends were trimmed by 1 base and 4 bases, with 4 bases remaining between them. In germline, CDR1 is KGHSH, CDR2 LQKENI. The CDR3 totals 12 residues. The full variable domain, rest sourced from reference TRBV18 and TRBJ1-1, is NAGVMQNPRHLVRRRGQEARLRCSPMKGHSHVYWYRQLPEEGLKFMVYLQKENIIDESGMPKERFSAEFPKEGPSILRIQQVVRGDSAAYFCASSPQGTEAFFGQGTRLTVV.

This chain joins TRBV10-3 and TRBJ2-2, with D perhaps matching TRBD1 (6 bases). Germline CDR1 reads ENHRY; CDR2 reads SYGVKD. V lost 6 bases and J 4 bases, leaving 21 bases between the germline ends. There are 17 residues in the CDR3. The CDR3 loop reads CAIRGVTDSTATGELFF. CDR3 nucleotide sequence: TGTGCCATCAGGGGGGTTACGGACAGCACCGCCACCGGGGAGCTGTTTTTT.

This clone showed up just a few times. At the DNA level, this CDR3 is encoded by other sequences in the same sample as well. The CDR3 DNA reads as TGTGCCAGCAGTGGTACAGGCTACGAGCAGTACTTC. Encoded protein: CASSGTGYEQYF. This chain joins TRBV2 and TRBJ2-7, with a tentative D call TRBD1 (5 bases). V lost 4 bases and J 3 bases, leaving 7 bases between the germline ends. The CDR3 runs 12 residues. Germline loops: CDR1 SNHLY, CDR2 FYNNEI.

In this sample, this clone turned up once. The gene calls are TRBV19 and TRBJ1-2; 10 bases agree with TRBD1. Germline CDR1 reads LNHDA; CDR2 reads SQIVND (reference sequence). V trimming: 10 bases; J trimming: 2 bases; junction bases outside the gene matches: 10. The CDR3 runs to 15 residues. CDR3 loop: CATRDRGLTNYGYTF. CDR3 coding DNA: TGTGCCACCCGGGACAGGGGCCTCACCAACTATGGCTACACCTTC.

The V call is TRBV5-1, the J call TRBJ1-6; 7 positions match TRBD1. The junction had 4 bases not matched to a gene; V was cut back by 3 bases and J by 7 bases. CDR1 is SGHRS and CDR2 is YFSETQ in the germline V gene. There are 14 residues in the CDR3. CDR3 protein: CASSSETGNSPLHF. The CDR3 nucleotides read TGCGCCAGCAGCTCGGAGACAGGGAATTCACCCCTCCACTTT.

J is TRBJ2-5 and V is TRBV10-3; 7 bases fit TRBD1. This CDR3 has 11 amino acids. Looked up from germline, CDR1 is ENHRY and CDR2 is SYGVKD. V was pared by 10 bases and J by 4 bases, with 3 bases of the junction left unmatched. The CDR3 DNA reads TGTGCCAGCTCAGGGGGAGAGACCCAGTACTTC. It translates to CASSGGETQYF.

Only one count was recorded for this clone. The rearrangement uses TRBV15 and TRBJ1-1; D gene ambiguous. Germline-derived CDR1 and CDR2 are LNHNV and YYDKDF (reference sequence). V was trimmed by 3 bases and J by 1 base, leaving 9 bases between them. There are 14 residues in the CDR3. CDR3 sequence (DNA): TGTGCCACCAGCAGGGTTAAGTGGAACACTGAAGCTTTCTTT. Translating it yields CATSRVKWNTEAFF.

The chain recombines TRBV6-5 with TRBJ1-1; tentatively, D is TRBD1 (6 bases). The germline V and J ends were trimmed by 10 bases and 2 bases, with 11 bases remaining between them. Germline V CDR1 and CDR2: MNHEY, SVGAGI. CDR3 size: 12 residues. CDR3 sequence reads: CATRDINTEAFF. CDR3 nucleotides: TGTGCCACCCGGGACATTAACACTGAAGCTTTCTTT.

The V gene is TRBV6-1, the J gene TRBJ2-3; 8 positions match TRBD2. The germline V gene encodes CDR1 MNHNS and CDR2 SASEGT. Trimming took 0 bases from V and 4 from J; bases not matched to a gene: 6. The CDR3 is made up of 16 amino acids. The CDR3 sequence: CASSEATTGGPDTQYF. The CDR3 region has the DNA TGTGCCAGCAGTGAAGCAACGACGGGGGGGCCAGATACGCAGTATTTT.

The chain recombines TRBV5-1 with TRBJ1-2, with 8 bases that match TRBD1. J lost 4 bases, V lost 0 bases, and 5 bases had no gene match. The CDR3 length is 15 residues. Germline V gene lookup returns CDR1 SGHRS and CDR2 YFSETQ. The CDR3 DNA sequence: TGCGCCAGCAGCTTGGTGGCAGGGGGCATCTATGGCTACACCTTC. It translates to CASSLVAGGIYGYTF.

J is TRBJ1-2 and V is TRBV10-3; 10 bases align to TRBD1. Germline CDR1 is ENHRY and CDR2 is SYGVKD. This CDR3 is 14 amino acids long. Trimming cost V 6 bases and J 6 bases; bases outside gene matches: 7. The CDR3 DNA follows: TGTGCCATCAGCCGGGACAGGGGAGGAGATGGCTACACCTTC. Protein sequence: CAISRDRGGDGYTF.

The chain recombines TRBV7-9 with TRBJ2-2; 7 bases are shared with TRBD1. This CDR3 comprises 15 residues. V was pared by 5 bases and J by 1 base, with 4 bases of the junction left unmatched. Per the germline V gene, CDR1 is SEHNR and CDR2 is FQNEAQ (reference sequence). The CDR3 loop reads CASSVGTVNTGELFF. The CDR3, as DNA: TGTGCCAGCAGCGTCGGGACAGTGAACACCGGGGAGCTGTTTTTT. Full variable domain (remainder filled in from reference TRBV7-9 and TRBJ2-2): DTGVSQNPRHKITKRGQNVTFRCDPISEHNRLYWYRQTLGQGPEFLTYFQNEAQLEKSRLLSDRFSAERPKGSFSTLEIQRTEQGDSAMYLCASSVGTVNTGELFFGEGSRLTVL.

The rearrangement links TRBV27 to TRBJ2-1; 8 bases fit TRBD2. The CDR3 runs 16 residues. Germline assignment: CDR1 MNHEY and CDR2 SMNVEV (reference sequence). V was pared by 2 bases and J by 10 bases, with 13 bases of the junction left unmatched. The chain's CDR3 is CASSLGAGTRVSEQFF. The CDR3 region has the DNA TGTGCCAGCAGTTTAGGGGCCGGGACTAGGGTTAGCGAGCAGTTCTTC.

J is TRBJ2-7 and V is TRBV6-5, with TRBD2 as a possible D gene (5 bases). Germline V lookup: CDR1 MNHEY, CDR2 SVGAGI. The CDR3 is 11 amino acids. Trimming stripped 6 bases from V and 7 bases from J, with 10 bases between. DNA of the CDR3: TGTGCCAGCAGATCCCGGGAAGAGCAGTACTTC. It translates to CASRSREEQYF.

In DNA, the CDR3 is TGTGCCAGCAGTGCGGACAGGGCTGGGGCCAACGTCCTGACTTTC. Protein: CASSADRAGANVLTF. The V call is TRBV6-5, the J call TRBJ2-6; 8 bases map to TRBD1. CDR1 is MNHEY, CDR2 SVGAGI, per germline. This CDR3 contains 15 residues. Trimming cost V 5 bases and J 2 bases; bases outside gene matches: 2.

V gene TRBV19 combines with J gene TRBJ1-5; perhaps TRBD1 as D (6 bases). CDR1 and CDR2 (germline): LNHDA, SQIVND (reference sequence). V lost 6 bases and J lost 4, with 16 bases in between. The length of the CDR3 is 15 residues. The CDR3 DNA follows: TGTGCCAGTAGAGTAACAGGGATCTCTAATCAGCCCCAGCATTTT. Amino acids: CASRVTGISNQPQHF. Using reference TRBV19 and TRBJ1-5 for the parts outside the CDR3, the full variable domain is DGGITQSPKYLFRKEGQNVTLSCEQNLNHDAMYWYRQDPGQGLRLIYYSQIVNDFQKGDIAEGYSVSREKKESFPLTVTSAQKNPTAFYLCASRVTGISNQPQHFGDGTRLSIL.

The V gene is TRBV28, the J gene TRBJ2-7, with TRBD2 identical over 9 bases. Germline CDR1 is MDHEN and CDR2 is SYDVKM. The CDR3 consists of 17 residues. The V segment lost 5 bases and the J segment 3 bases; nucleotides outside the gene matches: 14. The DNA of the CDR3 is TGTGCCAGCAGTCCATTAGCGGGTAGCGGGGGAAGCTACGAGCAGTACTTC. It translates to CASSPLAGSGGSYEQYF.

J is TRBJ2-7 and V is TRBV15; possibly TRBD1 for D (6 bases). Trimming left V 3 bases short and J 3 bases short, with 15 bases between. Germline values: CDR1 LNHNV, CDR2 YYDKDF (reference sequence). CDR3 size: 15 residues. CDR3 amino acids: CATSSGAGANYEQYF. CDR3 DNA: TGTGCCACCAGCAGCGGTGCAGGGGCCAACTACGAGCAGTACTTC. The full variable domain, in which reference TRBV15 and TRBJ2-7 provide the parts outside the CDR3, is DAMVIQNPRYQVTQFGKPVTLSCSQTLNHNVMYWYQQKSSQAPKLLFHYYDKDFNNEADTPDNFQSRRPNTSFCFLDIRSPGLGDTAMYLCATSSGAGANYEQYFGPGTRLTVT.

This chain links TRBV10-3 with TRBJ1-5; maybe TRBD1 (6 bases). Trimming removed 0 bases at V and 2 bases at J, with 14 bases between. This CDR3 has 17 residues. Germline V gives CDR1 ENHRY, CDR2 SYGVKD. The CDR3 nucleotides are TGTGCCATCAGTGAGTCGCAGGGGTTAGCTGGCAATCAGCCCCAGCATTTT. Its translation is CAISESQGLAGNQPQHF.

This chain joins TRBV7-2 and TRBJ1-1, with TRBD1 matching over 10 bases. The V and J ends lost 5 bases and 5 bases, in that order; junction bases with no gene match: 11. The CDR3 sequence is 16 residues long. Germline values: CDR1 SGHTA, CDR2 FQGNSA. CDR3 sequence (DNA): TGTGCCAGCAGCCCCACCGGGACAGGGGTGGGAACTGAAGCTTTCTTT. It translates to CASSPTGTGVGTEAFF.

The chain carries TRBV27 and TRBJ1-6; 8 bases fit TRBD1. The CDR3 has 14 amino acids. V gave up 6 bases and J gave up 7 bases; unmatched junction bases: 5. CDR1 is MNHEY, CDR2 SMNVEV, per germline (reference sequence). This chain's CDR3 is CASSRDRLNSPLHF. For the CDR3, the DNA is TGTGCCAGCAGCCGGGACAGGCTCAATTCACCCCTCCACTTT.

V gene TRBV12-5 combines with J gene TRBJ2-7, with D uncertain. The CDR3 spans 13 residues. The V end lost 1 base, the J end lost 2 bases, and 6 bases lay between the germline ends. Looked up from germline, CDR1 is LGHNT and CDR2 is FRNRAP. In nucleotides, the CDR3 is TGTGCTAGTGGTTTGGGCTCCGCCTACGAGCAGTACTTC. As protein: CASGLGSAYEQYF. The full variable domain, its missing parts supplied by reference TRBV12-5 and TRBJ2-7, is DARVTQTPRHKVTEMGQEVTMRCQPILGHNTVFWYRQTMMQGLELLAYFRNRAPLDDSGMPKDRFSAEMPDATLATLKIQPSEPRDSAVYFCASGLGSAYEQYFGPGTRLTVT.

This chain connects TRBV18 to TRBJ2-1; 11 bases are shared with TRBD2. The trim removed 8 bases at V and 3 bases at J, leaving 6 bases unmatched. This CDR3 contains 15 residues. In germline, CDR1 is KGHSH, CDR2 LQKENI. The chain's CDR3 is CASKLAGVIYNEQFF. The CDR3 DNA sequence: TGTGCCAGCAAACTAGCGGGGGTAATCTACAATGAGCAGTTCTTC.

The chain couples TRBV9 to TRBJ2-2; 7 nucleotides agree with TRBD2. Trimming at V came to 2 bases and at J to 4 bases, leaving 5 bases not matched to a gene. This CDR3 contains 15 residues. Per the germline V gene, CDR1 is SGDLS and CDR2 is YYNGEE. The CDR3 DNA is TGTGCCAGCAGCGTGATGCGGGGGACCACCGGGGAGCTGTTTTTT. This sequence encodes CASSVMRGTTGELFF.

This clone was observed a handful of times. The gene calls are TRBV6-5 and TRBJ2-7, with 10 bases that match TRBD2. The CDR3 consists of 15 residues. Germline CDR1 and CDR2: MNHEY and SVGAGI. V shed 6 bases, J shed 3 bases, and the junction held 8 bases outside the gene matches. CDR3 coding DNA: TGTGCCAGCAGCCCGGGACTAGCGTTAAACTACGAGCAGTACTTC. Translating it yields CASSPGLALNYEQYF.

This clone has a handful of counts. This sequence joins TRBV15 and TRBJ1-2; 7 bases fit TRBD1. Germline V gene lookup returns CDR1 LNHNV and CDR2 YYDKDF (reference sequence). The CDR3 has 14 residues. V dropped 0 bases and J dropped 10; count of bases not matched to a gene: 8. CDR3 DNA: TGTGCCACCAGCAGAGATAAGGGGACAGACTCCTACACCTTC. It specifies CATSRDKGTDSYTF.